The rows below give T cell receptor beta chains drawn from one sample of a study of neurological immune-mediated disorders. TCRdb recomputed calls from the 5' RACE reads with MiXCR, one row per CDR3 protein. This table has about 50,000 distinct CDR3 sequences, under 2% appearing once. The source material was PBMCs. Every receptor here comes from a middle-aged woman with multiple sclerosis. CDR3s include the opening cysteine and the closing phenylalanine or tryptophan. Each record gives: J gene, V gene, clone size, CDR3 protein. Clone size is not always given. Where it is, it says once, few, many or a class for expanded clones.

TRBJ2-1	TRBV10-1	.	CASSDAGTPRYNEQFF
TRBJ2-7	TRBV3-1	many	CASSHRRTGGSSYEQYF
TRBJ2-1	TRBV5-1	many	CASSLQGGPYNEQFF
TRBJ2-7	TRBV9	many	CASSASGSEQYF
TRBJ1-1	TRBV4-1	many	CASSQQTGLNTEAFF
TRBJ2-1	TRBV13	many	CASIWQGQGSYNEQFF
TRBJ2-2	TRBV5-1	many	CASSSGTTTGELFF
TRBJ2-1	TRBV6-2/TRBV6-3	many	CASSYTANEQFF
TRBJ1-3	TRBV25-1	many	CASSDSVSGNTIYF
TRBJ2-2	TRBV7-6	many	CASSLRGLNTGELFF
TRBJ2-2	TRBV20-1	many	CSAKQGLTTGELFF
TRBJ2-1	TRBV20-1	many	CSATPGSGGPNEQFF
TRBJ2-7	TRBV6-6	many	CASRGGQGSSYEQYF
TRBJ2-3	TRBV20-1	many	CSAKGSTRDTQYF
TRBJ2-4	TRBV3-1	many	CASSQEGTVAKNIQYF
TRBJ2-7	TRBV10-3	many	CAISERQGSDYEQYF
TRBJ2-1	TRBV27	many	CASSLSSGNYNEQFF
TRBJ2-7	TRBV5-1	many	CASSVGQSGHEQYF
TRBJ2-1	TRBV10-2	medium-sized	CAISLGQANEQFF
TRBJ2-7	TRBV4-1	.	CASSFVSGTAPWEQYF
TRBJ1-1	TRBV20-1	many	CSSGTHNTEAFF
TRBJ2-1	TRBV20-1	many	CSASAPGTLNEQFF
TRBJ2-3	TRBV7-9	many	CASSIPTSLGDTQYF
TRBJ2-1	TRBV5-1	many	CASSLQGLASYNEQFF
TRBJ2-5	TRBV4-1	many	CASSHGRSGWETQYF
TRBJ1-2	TRBV20-1	many	CSARQSEVLGYTF
TRBJ1-2	TRBV19	many	CASSDSNYGYTF
TRBJ2-7	TRBV6-5	many	CASGAGTSGYEQYF
TRBJ2-3	TRBV20-1	many	CSADFTNTQYF
TRBJ2-7	TRBV10-3	many	CAISSRFGEQYF
TRBJ1-1	TRBV7-9	many	CASSLAGRADTEAFF
TRBJ2-7	TRBV5-1	many	CASSLQWGSEQYF
TRBJ1-1	TRBV7-8	many	CASRSTETETEAFF
TRBJ1-5	TRBV27	many	CASSPRRGQQPQHF
TRBJ2-3	TRBV9	many	CASSSRSGTWDTQYF
TRBJ2-7	TRBV20-1	few	CSARRRRGSTYEQYF
TRBJ2-3	TRBV10-3	many	CAISDPGQGFTDTQYF
TRBJ1-2	TRBV5-6	many	CASITRAGSNYGYTF
TRBJ1-1	TRBV6-5	many	CASSPTLMRDTEAFF
TRBJ2-6	TRBV7-2	many	CASSLTVSSGANVLTF
TRBJ1-1	TRBV20-1	many	CSARSRLKNTEAFF
TRBJ2-2	TRBV5-1	many	CASSLVQAGAHTGELFF
TRBJ2-1	TRBV15	many	CATSSETGKIYNEQFF
TRBJ1-2	TRBV5-1	many	CASSLDPGVENGYTF
TRBJ2-1	TRBV20-1	many	CSASSPKTGGNEQFF
TRBJ2-3	TRBV15	many	CATSDARVDTQYF
TRBJ1-2	TRBV7-2	many	CASSLPRGRMTGYTF